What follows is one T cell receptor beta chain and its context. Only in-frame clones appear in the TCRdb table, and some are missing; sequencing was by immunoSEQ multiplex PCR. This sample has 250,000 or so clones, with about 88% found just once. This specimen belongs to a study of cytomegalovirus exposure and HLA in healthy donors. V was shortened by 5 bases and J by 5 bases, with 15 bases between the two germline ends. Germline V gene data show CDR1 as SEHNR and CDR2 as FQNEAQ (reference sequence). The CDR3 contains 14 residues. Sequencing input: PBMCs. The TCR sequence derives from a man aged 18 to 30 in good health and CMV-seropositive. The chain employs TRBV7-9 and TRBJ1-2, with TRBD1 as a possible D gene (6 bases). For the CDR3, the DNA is TGTGCCAGCAGCGCCCTAGGGGGACGGTATGGCTACACCTTC. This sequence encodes CASSALGGRYGYTF.